The rows below give T cell receptor beta chains drawn from one sample of a study of CD8+CD57+ T cells in acquired aplastic anemia. TCRdb ran MiXCR on the reads and lists one entry per CDR3 protein. The data contain just over 450,000 distinct CDR3 sequences, under 40% of them singletons. The specimen was sorted CD4+, CD8+, or CD8+CD57+ T cells (not recorded which) from PBMCs. The origin of the receptors is a human donor with aplastic anemia. CDR3s include the opening cysteine and the closing phenylalanine or tryptophan. The D gene is left open where the match is weak. Rows give clone size only sometimes, using once, few, many, or a class for an expanded clone.

size	V	J	D	DNA	CDR3
.	TRBV24-1	TRBJ1-5	TRBD1	TGTGCCACCAGTACAGGGGATCAGCCCCAGCATTTT	CATSTGDQPQHF
.	TRBV30	TRBJ1-6	TRBD1	TGTGCCTGGAGTGTTGAAGCAGGGGGAAATTCACCCCTCCACTTT	CAWSVEAGGNSPLHF
.	TRBV9	TRBJ2-1	.	TGTGCCAGCAGCGTAGTGAGGGTAGCCGACTCCTACAATGAGCAGTTCTTC	CASSVVRVADSYNEQFF
.	TRBV15	TRBJ1-6	.	TGTGCCACCAGCAGAGGAGCGGGAAGCAGAACTTCACCCCTCCACTTT	CATSRGAGSRTSPLHF
.	TRBV7-3	TRBJ2-5	.	TGTGCCAGCAGCTTAACGGTGACAGAGACCCAGTACTTC	CASSLTVTETQYF
.	TRBV28	TRBJ2-1	TRBD2	TGTGCCAGCAGCGGGGGGGCGAGAGTAAGATACAATGAGCAGTTCTTC	CASSGGARVRYNEQFF
.	TRBV20-1	TRBJ2-7	TRBD2	TGCAGTGCTAGACGGACTAGCGGGAATCCCTACGAGCAGTACTTC	CSARRTSGNPYEQYF
many	TRBV20-1	TRBJ2-7	TRBD1	TGCAGTGCTAGAGATAGAACAGGGGATCTAGGCTCCTACGAGCAGTACTTC	CSARDRTGDLGSYEQYF
few	TRBV12-5	TRBJ1-1	.	TGTGCTAGTGGTTCAAGCAGGGGCACTGAAGCTTTCTTT	CASGSSRGTEAFF
.	TRBV7-9	TRBJ1-3	.	TGTGCCAGCAGTCTCACGACAGGAAACACCATATATTTT	CASSLTTGNTIYF
.	TRBV27	TRBJ2-3	.	TGTGCCAGCAGTTTATTGGATGCAGATACGCAGTATTTT	CASSLLDADTQYF
few	TRBV20-1	TRBJ2-7	TRBD1	TGCAGTGCCCTTCCGATTCAGGGGGCTCGACTAGAGCAGTACTTC	CSALPIQGARLEQYF
.	TRBV6-1	TRBJ1-5	TRBD1	TGTGCCAGCAGGGGACAGGGGCTAGGGGCTGATCAGCCCCAGCATTTT	CASRGQGLGADQPQHF
many	TRBV9	TRBJ1-2	.	TGTGCCAGCAGCGTAGACCCTAACTATGGCTACACCTTC	CASSVDPNYGYTF
once	TRBV9	TRBJ2-1	.	TGTGCCGCCTACAATGAGCAGTTCTTC	CAAYNEQFF
once	TRBV9	TRBJ1-4	.	TGTGCCAGCAGCGGTCGTTTGGTTGCAACTAATGAAAAACTGTTTTTT	CASSGRLVATNEKLFF
.	TRBV25-1	TRBJ1-2	TRBD1	TGTGCCAGCAGTGCCGAGACAGGGCGAAACTATGGCTACACCTTC	CASSAETGRNYGYTF
.	TRBV20-1	TRBJ1-5	TRBD1	TGCAGTGCTGGTCTACAGGGGGCGCATAGCAATCAGCCCCAGCATTTT	CSAGLQGAHSNQPQHF
.	TRBV24-1	TRBJ2-2	.	TGTGCCACCAGTGATTTAGACTCCCTCGGGCTGTTTTTT	CATSDLDSLGLFF
.	TRBV19	TRBJ2-7	.	TGTGCCAGTAGTCCTCCGGGACACTACGAGCAGTACTTC	CASSPPGHYEQYF
many	TRBV29-1	TRBJ2-7	.	TGCAGCGCGGAGGACTTGCTTTTAAACGAGCAGTACTTC	CSAEDLLLNEQYF
many	TRBV7-2	TRBJ2-7	.	TGTGCCAGCAGCACCGACAGGGAGGCCTACGAGCAGTACTTC	CASSTDREAYEQYF
many	TRBV19	TRBJ1-2	.	TGTGCCAGTAGTTCGAGGGCTACATATGGCTACACCTTC	CASSSRATYGYTF
.	TRBV5-1	TRBJ2-7	TRBD2	TGCGCCAGCAGCTTGGATCTGGGCGGGGGGGGATACGAGCAGTACTTC	CASSLDLGGGGYEQYF
few	TRBV20-1	TRBJ1-1	.	TGCAGTGCTAGAGGCGGGACGGTTATTACTGAAGCTTTCTTT	CSARGGTVITEAFF
.	TRBV30	TRBJ2-1	TRBD2	TGTGCCTGGCAGCCTCCGGGACTAGAGAACAATGAGCAGTTCTTC	CAWQPPGLENNEQFF
many	TRBV24-1	TRBJ1-5	.	TGTGCCACCAGTGAGGGACAGCCCCAGCATTTT	CATSEGQPQHF
.	TRBV24-1	TRBJ1-5	.	TGTGCCACCAGTGCTACAGGGTTAACGGGCAATCAGCCCCAGCATTTT	CATSATGLTGNQPQHF
.	TRBV30	TRBJ2-1	TRBD2	TGTGCCTGGAGGAAACTAGCGGGAGTTCATGAGCAGTTCTTC	CAWRKLAGVHEQFF
many	TRBV10-2	TRBJ1-5	.	TGCGCCAGCAGTGGGACAGAGGGAATAAGCAATCAGCCCCAGCATTTT	CASSGTEGISNQPQHF
few	TRBV12-3/TRBV12-4	TRBJ2-7	TRBD1	TGTGCCAGCTACTCCGGGACAGGGACCGGATCAGCGGGACGGCACGAGCAGTACTTC	CASYSGTGTGSAGRHEQYF
.	TRBV28	TRBJ1-6	.	TGTGCCAGCAGTCAGACGAACGGGACACCCCTCCACTTT	CASSQTNGTPLHF
.	TRBV20-1	TRBJ2-1	TRBD2	TGCAGTGCTAGTAAATTCGGCGGGAGAGAAAATGAGCAGTTCTTC	CSASKFGGRENEQFF
many	TRBV29-1	TRBJ2-3	TRBD1	TGCAGCGTTGAAGCCCCCGGGACAGGGGGGACAGATACGCAGTATTTT	CSVEAPGTGGTDTQYF
.	TRBV20-1	TRBJ2-1	.	TGCAGTGCCACACTCCGGCAGCCCTACAATGAGCAGTTCTTC	CSATLRQPYNEQFF
.	TRBV30	TRBJ2-7	.	TGTGCCTGGAGCACACAGGCCTACGAGCAGTACTTC	CAWSTQAYEQYF
.	TRBV19	TRBJ1-2	.	TGTGCCAGTAGTATTCCGGGGCGGACTAACTATGGCTACACCTTC	CASSIPGRTNYGYTF
many	TRBV5-1	TRBJ2-5	.	TGCGCCAGCAGCGCAGAAGGAGAGACCCAGTACTTC	CASSAEGETQYF
.	TRBV13	TRBJ1-5	TRBD1	TGTGCCAGCAGCTTGACAGGGGTCCGGCCCCAGCATTTT	CASSLTGVRPQHF
.	TRBV5-1	TRBJ1-1	TRBD1	TGCGCCAGCAGCCCCGGACAGGGTGGGAACACTGAAGCTTTCTTT	CASSPGQGGNTEAFF
.	TRBV11-2	TRBJ1-5	TRBD1	TGTGCCAGCAGCTTAGAGGTAGGGGGCGGTCAGCCCCAGCATTTT	CASSLEVGGGQPQHF
.	TRBV7-9	TRBJ1-1	.	TGTGCCAGCACTCGGACGGAGAACACTGAAGCTTTCTTT	CASTRTENTEAFF
few	TRBV4-3	TRBJ2-7	.	TGCGCCAGCAGCCAAGATGGGTTTCCAGTAACCTACGAGCAGTACTTC	CASSQDGFPVTYEQYF
once	TRBV7-3	TRBJ1-5	.	TGTGCCAGCAGCTCCCGGGCAGGGCAGCCCCAGCATTTT	CASSSRAGQPQHF
few	TRBV11-2	TRBJ1-2	.	TGTGCCAGCAGCCCGGACAGTCTTCACCGGGGCTACACCTTC	CASSPDSLHRGYTF
.	TRBV6-1	TRBJ1-4	TRBD1	TGTGCCAGCAGTGAAATGACAGGGGGCAATGAAAAACTGTTTTTT	CASSEMTGGNEKLFF
.	TRBV7-9	TRBJ2-5	.	TGTGCCAGCAGCTGGGGCAGATCCACCCAAGAGACCCAGTACTTC	CASSWGRSTQETQYF
few	TRBV2	TRBJ2-3	.	TGTGCCAGCAGTGCCGGCACGGTGGGAGGTTGGACAGATACGCAGTATTTT	CASSAGTVGGWTDTQYF
.	TRBV9	TRBJ2-1	TRBD2	TGTGCCAGCAGCGTTGGTCCCGGGGGGGCCGTCTCCTACAATGAGCAGTTCTTC	CASSVGPGGAVSYNEQFF
many	TRBV19	TRBJ1-5	TRBD1	TGTGCCAGTAGTATGACCGGGACAGGGGGGCAGCCCCAGCATTTT	CASSMTGTGGQPQHF
.	TRBV2	TRBJ2-1	TRBD2	TGTGCCAGCAGTGCCCCTAGCGGGAGGGCCAATGAGCAGTTCTTC	CASSAPSGRANEQFF
many	TRBV2	TRBJ1-2	.	TGTGCCAGCACCGAGCCAGGTGGCTACACCTTC	CASTEPGGYTF
.	TRBV4-2	TRBJ2-7	.	TGTGCCAGCAGCCAAGATATAGGATCCTACTACGAGCAGTACTTC	CASSQDIGSYYEQYF
many	TRBV10-3	TRBJ2-7	TRBD1	TGTGCCATCAGTGAGAGGCCGGGACAGGGGGCCTACGAGCAGTACTTC	CAISERPGQGAYEQYF
many	TRBV9	TRBJ1-6	.	TGTGCCAGCAGCGAGGGGACGGATTCTAATTCACCCCTCCACTTT	CASSEGTDSNSPLHF
.	TRBV30	TRBJ1-1	.	TGTGCCTCAACCGGGGGCTTCATGAACACTGAAGCTTTCTTT	CASTGGFMNTEAFF
few	TRBV12-5	TRBJ1-2	TRBD1	TGTGCTAGTGGTTTGGCCACTCCAATGGACAGGGTATGGGGCTACACCTTC	CASGLATPMDRVWGYTF